Presented here are 32 T cell receptor beta chains from one specimen sequenced in a study of control samples from healthy donors and cancer patients. Clones were read by immunoSEQ multiplex PCR, and TCRdb kept only the in-frame ones, dropping some. The sample carries 150,000 or so clones, over 90% recorded once. The material sequenced was blood. The receptors shown here come from a man in his fifties or sixties in good health.

In DNA, the CDR3 is TGTGCCACCAGTGAAGGGGACAGGGTAGTAGAGACCCAGTACTTC. It specifies CATSEGDRVVETQYF. The rearrangement links TRBV24-1 to TRBJ2-5, with 9 bases identical to TRBD1. There are 15 residues in the CDR3. CDR1 is KGHDR and CDR2 is SFDVKD in the germline V gene. V lost 4 bases, J lost 4 bases, and 6 bases stayed unmatched.

V usage is TRBV7-2 and J usage is TRBJ1-5; D gene uncertain. CDR3 size: 12 residues. CDR1 is SGHTA and CDR2 is FQGNSA in the germline V gene. V shed 3 bases and J shed 4 bases, with 4 bases lying between them. The CDR3 region is CASSFRNQPQHF. CDR3 coding DNA: TGTGCCAGCAGCTTCCGAAATCAGCCCCAGCATTTT.

The chain is built from TRBV14 and TRBJ2-7; 9 bases map to TRBD1. The CDR3 is 16 amino acids. Trimming at V came to 5 bases and at J to 0 bases, leaving 8 bases not matched to a gene. Germline values: CDR1 SGHDN, CDR2 FVKESK. CDR3 in amino acids: CASSFDPGQGSYEQYF. As DNA, the CDR3 is TGTGCCAGCAGCTTCGACCCGGGACAGGGCTCCTACGAGCAGTACTTC.

This rearrangement joins TRBV7-9 to TRBJ1-4; D call uncertain. Germline V gives CDR1 SEHNR, CDR2 FQNEAQ (reference sequence). The V end was cut by 2 bases, the J end by 5 bases, with 9 bases between. The length of the CDR3 is 14 residues. The CDR3 DNA reads TGTGCCAGCAGCTTACGGAACCAAAATGAAAAACTGTTTTTT. Amino acids: CASSLRNQNEKLFF.

The DNA for the CDR3 is TGTGCCAGCAGTGAACGGGCCGGGGAGCTGTTTTTT. Encoded protein: CASSERAGELFF. The rearrangement uses TRBV25-1 and TRBJ2-2; D unclear. The V gene lost 2 bases and the J gene lost 6 bases, with 4 bases spanning the gap. Germline CDR1 MGHDK, CDR2 SYGVNS. The CDR3 totals 12 residues.

The rearrangement uses TRBV28 and TRBJ2-2; 7 bases line up with TRBD1. Per germline, CDR1 MDHEN and CDR2 SYDVKM. V dropped 2 bases and J dropped 0; count of bases not matched to a gene: 6. There are 17 residues in the CDR3. CDR3 loop: CASSLTGASSNTGELFF. For the CDR3, the DNA is TGTGCCAGCAGTTTAACAGGGGCTAGTTCGAACACCGGGGAGCTGTTTTTT. The whole variable domain, remainder taken from reference TRBV28 and TRBJ2-2, is DVKVTQSSRYLVKRTGEKVFLECVQDMDHENMFWYRQDPGLGLRLIYFSYDVKMKEKGDIPEGYSVSREKKERFSLILESASTNQTSMYLCASSLTGASSNTGELFFGEGSRLTVL.

This clone was seen only a few times. The V and J genes are TRBV11-2 and TRBJ1-1; D not certain. This CDR3 spans 14 amino acids. V lost 0 bases, J lost 1 base, and 6 bases lay in between. Germline lookup yields CDR1 SGHAT and CDR2 FQNNGV. CDR3 coding DNA: TGTGCCAGCAGCTTAGAACCGGCGAACACTGAAGCTTTCTTT. Its translation: CASSLEPANTEAFF. Variable domain in full (rest from reference TRBV11-2 and TRBJ1-1): EAGVAQSPRYKIIEKRQSVAFWCNPISGHATLYWYQQILGQGPKLLIQFQNNGVVDDSQLPKDRFSAERLKGVDSTLKIQPAKLEDSAVYLCASSLEPANTEAFFGQGTRLTVV.

CDR3 in DNA: TGTGCCACCATTAGCGGGAGGGGCCTCAATGAGCAGTTCTTC. It is translated as CATISGRGLNEQFF. V and J are TRBV28 and TRBJ2-1; 11 nucleotides align to TRBD2. This CDR3 spans 14 amino acids. V dropped 10 bases and J dropped 6; count of bases not matched to a gene: 8. The V gene's germline CDR1 is MDHEN and CDR2 SYDVKM.

The rearrangement links TRBV5-1 to TRBJ1-1, with D hard to call. Trimming cost V 0 bases and J 4 bases, with 10 bases left between them. Germline V gives CDR1 SGHRS, CDR2 YFSETQ. CDR3 length equals 14 residues. In DNA form, the CDR3 reads TGCGCCAGCAGCTTGGAGTCCTCATCCACTGAAGCTTTCTTT. Residues: CASSLESSSTEAFF.

The rearrangement links TRBV29-1 to TRBJ1-3; D is possibly TRBD1 (5 bases). V lost 6 bases to trimming and J lost 1 base, with 7 bases between them. The CDR3 sequence is 12 residues long. CDR1 and CDR2 (germline): SQVTM, ANQGSEA. The CDR3 DNA follows: TGCAGCGTCCGGACATCTGGAAACACCATATATTTT. The encoded protein is CSVRTSGNTIYF.

The table lists this clone with a few counts. V is TRBV28 and J is TRBJ1-5; D remains unclear. Germline values: CDR1 MDHEN, CDR2 SYDVKM. The ends were cut back, 2 bases at V and 2 bases at J, with 7 bases in the middle. This CDR3 spans 14 amino acids. CDR3 loop: CASSLQSGNQPQHF. Written as DNA, the CDR3 is TGTGCCAGCAGTTTACAGTCGGGCAATCAGCCCCAGCATTTT.

CDR3: CATTGTGNAGELFF. CDR3 in DNA: TGTGCCACCACCGGGACAGGGAATGCCGGGGAGCTGTTTTTT. V and J are TRBV24-1 and TRBJ2-2, with TRBD1 identical over 9 bases. Germline V gives CDR1 KGHDR, CDR2 SFDVKD. The CDR3 has 14 amino acids. V shed 8 bases, J shed 6 bases, and the junction held 6 bases outside the gene matches.

This rearrangement joins TRBV12-3 or TRBV12-4 to TRBJ1-1; D remains ambiguous. The CDR3 loop spans 12 amino acids. V dropped 9 bases and J dropped 6 bases, with 14 bases sitting between them. The CDR3 nucleotides are TGTGCCAGTACCCGCGCATTGGCTGAAGCTTTCTTT. Residues: CASTRALAEAFF.

This clone has a single count. The genes are TRBV19 and TRBJ2-7, with D perhaps TRBD1 (6 bases). Trimming removed 11 bases at V and 3 bases at J, with 17 bases between. Germline V lookup: CDR1 LNHDA, CDR2 SQIVND (reference sequence). There are 13 residues in the CDR3. As DNA, the CDR3 is TGTGCCTCCAACCGGGACAAGTTCTACGAGCAGTACTTC. Translation gives CASNRDKFYEQYF. The entire variable domain, with the rest obtained from reference TRBV19 and TRBJ2-7, is as follows: DGGITQSPKYLFRKEGQNVTLSCEQNLNHDAMYWYRQDPGQGLRLIYYSQIVNDFQKGDIAEGYSVSREKKESFPLTVTSAQKNPTAFYLCASNRDKFYEQYFGPGTRLTVT.

The chain uses TRBV19 and TRBJ2-7; the D is unclear. This CDR3 has 15 residues. V was pared by 2 bases and J by 6 bases, with 17 bases between. Germline V gene sequence: CDR1 LNHDA, CDR2 SQIVND (reference sequence). For the CDR3, the DNA is TGTGCCAGTAGTATAAACCCTCTTCTAGTTGCCGAGCAGTACTTC. Translating gives CASSINPLLVAEQYF.

The genes are TRBV30 and TRBJ2-7, with 7 nucleotides matching TRBD2. Germline V gives CDR1 GTSNPN, CDR2 SVGIG (reference sequence). V lost 4 bases and J lost 2; bases outside the gene matches: 11. The CDR3 consists of 15 residues. The CDR3 nucleotides are TGTGCCTGGAATTGGCCGTCTAGCGGTCCCTACGAGCAGTACTTC. This translates into CAWNWPSSGPYEQYF.

The chain carries TRBV7-9 and TRBJ2-1, with 7 bases matching TRBD2. Germline CDR1 SEHNR, CDR2 FQNEAQ (reference sequence). J was trimmed by 2 bases and V by 2 bases; bases with no gene match: 3. The CDR3 is 15 amino acids. This CDR3 is CASSLRGSPYNEQFF. The CDR3 DNA sequence: TGTGCCAGCAGCTTACGCGGGAGTCCCTACAATGAGCAGTTCTTC.

The chain links TRBV5-1 to TRBJ2-5, with 8 bases lining up with TRBD2. The junction had 21 bases not matched to a gene; V was cut back by 6 bases and J by 5 bases. CDR1 is SGHRS and CDR2 is YFSETQ in the germline V gene. This CDR3 has 18 amino acids. CDR3 in DNA: TGCGCCAGCAAGATCGGGATAGCGGGAAAAACGGTAGAGGAGACCCAGTACTTC. Protein product: CASKIGIAGKTVEETQYF.

The chain carries TRBV7-6 and TRBJ1-4, with D possibly TRBD1 on 6 matching bases. Looked up from germline, CDR1 is SGHVS and CDR2 is FNYEAQ. CDR3 length equals 18 residues. V lost 0 bases and J lost 7, with 21 bases in between. This CDR3 reads CASSLAGTTAAGGEKLFF. Written as DNA, the CDR3 is TGTGCCAGCAGCTTAGCGGGGACAACAGCCGCGGGGGGTGAAAAACTGTTTTTT.

V and J are TRBV5-1 and TRBJ2-1; 7 bases are shared with TRBD2. Germline CDR1 and CDR2: SGHRS and YFSETQ. V shed 1 base and J 9 bases; nucleotides not matched to a gene: 7. The CDR3 is 14 amino acids. DNA for the CDR3: TGCGCCAGCAGCTTGAGCGGGATAAGCGGTGAGCAGTTCTTC. It specifies CASSLSGISGEQFF.

The CDR3, as DNA: TGCGCCAGCAGCCAAGCGGCTAGCTCCGTCACAGATACGCAGTATTTT. Translation gives CASSQAASSVTDTQYF. The gene calls are TRBV4-1 and TRBJ2-3, with a possible D match to TRBD2 (5 bases). Germline V CDR1 and CDR2: MGHRA, YSYEKL. The CDR3 has 16 residues. With 1 base removed from V and 2 bases from J, the gap between germline ends came to 13 bases.

The chain is built from TRBV7-9 and TRBJ1-5; D remains unclear. The CDR3 runs 13 residues. The germline V gene encodes CDR1 SEHNR and CDR2 FQNEAQ (reference sequence). V shed 2 bases and J shed 5 bases, with 7 bases lying between them. The CDR3 nucleotides read TGTGCCAGCAGCTTAATCGGGGATCAGCCCCAGCATTTT. Translated: CASSLIGDQPQHF.

The chain carries TRBV10-1 and TRBJ1-2; unclear D gene. V gave up 0 bases and J gave up 5 bases, with 7 bases separating them. This CDR3 comprises 13 residues. CDR1 and CDR2 from the germline V gene are WNHNN and SYGVQD (reference sequence). The DNA for the CDR3 is TGCGCCAGCAGTGAGTCGGTGCAGTATGGCTACACCTTC. Protein: CASSESVQYGYTF.

The CDR3 sequence: CASSHAGLDEQFF. CDR3 nucleotide sequence: TGTGCCAGCAGCCACGCAGGGTTGGATGAGCAGTTCTTC. The genes are TRBV3-1 (or the pseudogene TRBV3-2) and TRBJ2-1; possibly TRBD1 for D (5 bases). CDR1 and CDR2 from the germline V gene are LGHDT and YNNKEL (reference sequence). The V end was cut by 3 bases, the J end by 8 bases, with 11 bases between. This CDR3 contains 13 residues.

This clone was found a few times. The rearrangement joins TRBV5-4 to TRBJ2-1; TRBD2 matches 8 bases. Trimming took 3 bases from V and 9 from J; bases not matched to a gene: 11. Germline V CDR1 and CDR2: SGHNT, YYREEE (reference sequence). The CDR3 sequence is 15 residues long. The CDR3 DNA reads TGTGCCAGCAGCTCCGGGACTAGGGGTTTAGGTGAGCAGTTCTTC. Its translation: CASSSGTRGLGEQFF.

The chain has TRBV29-1 and TRBJ2-1, with D perhaps TRBD1 (6 bases). CDR1 is SQVTM, CDR2 ANQGSEA, per germline. The CDR3 is 13 amino acids. The ends were cut back, 7 bases at V and 0 bases at J, with 10 bases in the middle. CDR3 sequence: CSADRSSYNEQFF. The DNA of the CDR3 is TGCAGCGCCGACAGGAGCTCCTACAATGAGCAGTTCTTC.

The chain links TRBV6-6 to TRBJ2-7; 7 nucleotides agree with TRBD1. Trimming took 7 bases from V and 2 from J; bases not matched to a gene: 5. CDR3 length equals 13 residues. CDR1 MNHNY and CDR2 SVGAGI come from the germline V gene (reference sequence). Written as DNA, the CDR3 is TGTGCCAGCACCGCCGGGACAGCCTACGAGCAGTACTTC. Translating gives CASTAGTAYEQYF.

Of note for this clone: Germline is not matched at one junction end, which may reflect a read error. The chain uses TRBV7-7 and TRBJ1-3; D possibly corresponds to TRBD1 (6 bases). The length of the CDR3 is 16 residues. Germline V gene lookup returns CDR1 SSHAT and CDR2 FNYEAQ (reference sequence). The CDR3 coding sequence is TGTGCTAGCAGCCCGGACAGTCCCAGCTCTGGAAACACCATATATTTT. This codes for CASSPDSPSSGNTIYF.

This chain connects TRBV18 to TRBJ2-1; 7 bases align to TRBD2. Germline CDR1 is KGHSH and CDR2 is LQKENI. The CDR3 has 16 residues. Trimming took 3 bases from V and 5 from J; bases not matched to a gene: 10. The CDR3 nucleotides read TGTGCCAGCTCACCTAACGGGCCTAGCGGACACAATGAGCAGTTCTTC. It translates to CASSPNGPSGHNEQFF.

This sequence joins TRBV14 and TRBJ2-5; D may be TRBD1 (6 bases). The germline V gene encodes CDR1 SGHDN and CDR2 FVKESK. The V and J ends lost 3 bases and 5 bases respectively, with 10 bases between them. The CDR3 is 13 residues long. This CDR3 reads CASSQGAMETQYF. CDR3 nucleotide sequence: TGTGCCAGCAGCCAGGGGGCGATGGAGACCCAGTACTTC.

The chain employs TRBV7-9 and TRBJ1-2, with D tentatively TRBD1 (5 bases). The ends were cut back, 0 bases at V and 4 bases at J, with 6 bases in the middle. The CDR3 covers 13 residues. Looked up from germline, CDR1 is SEHNR and CDR2 is FQNEAQ (reference sequence). CDR3 loop: CASSLAGGYGYTF. The CDR3, as DNA: TGTGCCAGCAGCTTAGCCGGGGGCTATGGCTACACCTTC.

V and J are TRBV5-4 and TRBJ2-1; 10 positions agree with TRBD2. CDR3 length: 18 residues. Germline values: CDR1 SGHNT, CDR2 YYREEE (reference sequence). With V trimmed by 6 bases and J by 10 bases, 22 bases remained unmatched. The CDR3 DNA reads TGTGCCAGCATGGGGGCAGGCTCTCGAGCGGGAGGGGCGGGGGAGCAGTTCTTC. Encoded protein: CASMGAGSRAGGAGEQFF.